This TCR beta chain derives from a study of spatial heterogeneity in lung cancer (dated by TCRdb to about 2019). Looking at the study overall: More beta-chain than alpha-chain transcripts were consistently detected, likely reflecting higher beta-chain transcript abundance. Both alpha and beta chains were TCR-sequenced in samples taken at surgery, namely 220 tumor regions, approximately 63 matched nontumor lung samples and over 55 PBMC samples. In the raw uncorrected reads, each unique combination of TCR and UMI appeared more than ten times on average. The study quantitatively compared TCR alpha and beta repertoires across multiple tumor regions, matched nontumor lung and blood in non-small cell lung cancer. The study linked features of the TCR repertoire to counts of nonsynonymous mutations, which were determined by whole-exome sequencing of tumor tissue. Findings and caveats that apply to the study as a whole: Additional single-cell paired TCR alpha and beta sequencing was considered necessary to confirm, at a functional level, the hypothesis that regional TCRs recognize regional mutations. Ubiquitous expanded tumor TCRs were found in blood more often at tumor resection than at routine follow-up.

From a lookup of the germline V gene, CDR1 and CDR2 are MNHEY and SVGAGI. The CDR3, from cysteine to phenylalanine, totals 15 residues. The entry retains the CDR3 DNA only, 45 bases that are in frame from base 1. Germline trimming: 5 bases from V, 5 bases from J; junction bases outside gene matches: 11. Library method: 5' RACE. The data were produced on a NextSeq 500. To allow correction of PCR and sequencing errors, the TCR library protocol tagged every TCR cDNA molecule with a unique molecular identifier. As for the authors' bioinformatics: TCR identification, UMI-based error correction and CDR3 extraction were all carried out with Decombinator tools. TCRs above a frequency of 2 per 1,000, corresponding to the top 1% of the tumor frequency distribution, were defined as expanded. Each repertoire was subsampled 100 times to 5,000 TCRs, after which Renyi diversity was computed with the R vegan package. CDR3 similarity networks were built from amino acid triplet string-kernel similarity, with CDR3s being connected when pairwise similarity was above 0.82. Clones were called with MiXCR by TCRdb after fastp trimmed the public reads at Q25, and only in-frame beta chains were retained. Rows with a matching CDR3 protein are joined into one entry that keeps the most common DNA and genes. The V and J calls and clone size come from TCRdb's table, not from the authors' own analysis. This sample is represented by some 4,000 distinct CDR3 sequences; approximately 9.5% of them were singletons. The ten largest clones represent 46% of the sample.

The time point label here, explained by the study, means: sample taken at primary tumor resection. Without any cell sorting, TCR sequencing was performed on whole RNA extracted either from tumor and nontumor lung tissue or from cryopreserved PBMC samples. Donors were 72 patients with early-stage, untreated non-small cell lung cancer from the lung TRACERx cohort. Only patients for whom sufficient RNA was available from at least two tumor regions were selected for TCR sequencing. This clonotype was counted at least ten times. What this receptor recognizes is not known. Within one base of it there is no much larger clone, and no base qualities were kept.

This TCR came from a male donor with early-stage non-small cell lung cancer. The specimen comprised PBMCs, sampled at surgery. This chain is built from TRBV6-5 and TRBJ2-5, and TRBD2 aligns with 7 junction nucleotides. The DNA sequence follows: TGTGCCAGCAGTGGAATCAGCCCCGGGAGGGAGACCCAGTACTTC. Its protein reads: CASSGISPGRETQYF.